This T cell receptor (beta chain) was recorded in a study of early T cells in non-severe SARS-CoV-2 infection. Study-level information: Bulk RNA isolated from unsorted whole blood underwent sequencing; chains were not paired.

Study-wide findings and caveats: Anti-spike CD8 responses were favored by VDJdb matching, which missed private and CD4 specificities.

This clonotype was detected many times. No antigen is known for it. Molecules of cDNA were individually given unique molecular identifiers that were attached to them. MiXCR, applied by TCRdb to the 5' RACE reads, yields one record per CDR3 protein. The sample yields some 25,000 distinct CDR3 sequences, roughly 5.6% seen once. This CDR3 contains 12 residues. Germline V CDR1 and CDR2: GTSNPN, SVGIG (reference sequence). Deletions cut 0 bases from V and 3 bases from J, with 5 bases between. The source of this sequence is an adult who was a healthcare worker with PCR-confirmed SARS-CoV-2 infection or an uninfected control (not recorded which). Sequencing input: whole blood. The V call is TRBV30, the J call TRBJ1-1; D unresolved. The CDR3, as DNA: TGTGCCTGGAGTGTTTTCGACACTGAAGCTTTCTTT. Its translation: CAWSVFDTEAFF.